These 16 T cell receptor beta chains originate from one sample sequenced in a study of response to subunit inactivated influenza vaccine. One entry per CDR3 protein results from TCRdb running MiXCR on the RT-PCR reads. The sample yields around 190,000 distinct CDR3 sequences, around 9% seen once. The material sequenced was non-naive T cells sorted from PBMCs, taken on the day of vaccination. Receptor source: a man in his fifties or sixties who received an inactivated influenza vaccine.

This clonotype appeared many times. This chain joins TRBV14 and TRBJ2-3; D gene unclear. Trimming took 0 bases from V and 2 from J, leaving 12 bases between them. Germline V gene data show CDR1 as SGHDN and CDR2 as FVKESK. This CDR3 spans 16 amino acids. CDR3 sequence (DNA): TGTGCCAGCAGCCAAGATATGGCAGCAAACACAGATACGCAGTATTTT. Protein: CASSQDMAANTDTQYF.

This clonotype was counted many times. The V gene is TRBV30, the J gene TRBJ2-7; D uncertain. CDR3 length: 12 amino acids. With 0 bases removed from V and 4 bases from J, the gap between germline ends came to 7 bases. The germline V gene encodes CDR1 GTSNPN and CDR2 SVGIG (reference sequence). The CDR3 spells CAWSVEGYEQYF. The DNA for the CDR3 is TGTGCCTGGAGTGTAGAAGGGTACGAGCAGTACTTC. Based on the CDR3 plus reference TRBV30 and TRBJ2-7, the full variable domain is SQTIHQWPATLVQPVGSPLSLECTVEGTSNPNLYWYRQAAGRGLQLLFYSVGIGQISSEVPQNLSASRPQDRQFILSSKKLLLSDSGFYLCAWSVEGYEQYFGPGTRLTVT.

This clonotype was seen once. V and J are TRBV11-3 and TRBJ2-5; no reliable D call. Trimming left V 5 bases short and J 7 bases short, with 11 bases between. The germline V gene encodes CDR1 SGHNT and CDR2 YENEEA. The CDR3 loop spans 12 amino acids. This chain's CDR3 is CASSPGPGTQYF. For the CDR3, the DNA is TGTGCCAGCAGCCCCGGGCCTGGGACCCAGTACTTC.

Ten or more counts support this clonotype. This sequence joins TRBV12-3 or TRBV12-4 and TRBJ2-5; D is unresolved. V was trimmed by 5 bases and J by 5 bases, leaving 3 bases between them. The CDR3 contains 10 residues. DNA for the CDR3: TGTGCCAGCAGTGGGGAGACCCAGTACTTC. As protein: CASSGETQYF.

The CDR3 DNA is TGTGCCAGCAGCTTGATAGGGCGGGACACTGAAGCTTTCTTT. Its translation: CASSLIGRDTEAFF. This chain links TRBV5-6 with TRBJ1-1; D is unclear. The CDR3 length is 14 residues. V was pared by 1 base and J by 3 bases, with 10 bases between. Germline V gene data show CDR1 as SGHDT and CDR2 as YYEEEE.

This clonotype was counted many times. The CDR3, as DNA: TGTGCCAGCAGCTTAACCGGGGGGAGTGAAAAACTGTTTTTT. Translation: CASSLTGGSEKLFF. V is TRBV7-9 and J is TRBJ1-4; TRBD1 is a possible D gene (5 bases). The CDR3 has 14 residues. Per the germline V gene, CDR1 is SEHNR and CDR2 is FQNEAQ (reference sequence). The ends were cut back, 2 bases at V and 7 bases at J, with 11 bases in the middle.

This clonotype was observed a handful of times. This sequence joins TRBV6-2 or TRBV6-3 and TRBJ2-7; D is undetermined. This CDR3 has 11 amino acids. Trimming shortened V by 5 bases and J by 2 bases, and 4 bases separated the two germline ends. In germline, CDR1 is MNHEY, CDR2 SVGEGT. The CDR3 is CASSDTYEQYF. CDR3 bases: TGTGCCAGCAGTGATACCTACGAGCAGTACTTC.

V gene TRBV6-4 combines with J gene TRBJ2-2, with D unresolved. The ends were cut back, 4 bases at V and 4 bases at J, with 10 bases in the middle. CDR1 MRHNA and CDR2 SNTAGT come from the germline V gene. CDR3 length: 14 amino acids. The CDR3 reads CASSGAPGTGELFF. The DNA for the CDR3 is TGTGCCAGCAGTGGGGCTCCCGGCACCGGGGAGCTGTTTTTT.

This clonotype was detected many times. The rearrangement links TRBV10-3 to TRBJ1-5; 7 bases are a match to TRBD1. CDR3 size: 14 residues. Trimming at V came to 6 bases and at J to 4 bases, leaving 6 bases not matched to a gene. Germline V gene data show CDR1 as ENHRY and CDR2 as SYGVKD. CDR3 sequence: CAIRGRGRNQPQHF. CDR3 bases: TGTGCCATCAGGGGCAGGGGGAGGAATCAGCCCCAGCATTTT.

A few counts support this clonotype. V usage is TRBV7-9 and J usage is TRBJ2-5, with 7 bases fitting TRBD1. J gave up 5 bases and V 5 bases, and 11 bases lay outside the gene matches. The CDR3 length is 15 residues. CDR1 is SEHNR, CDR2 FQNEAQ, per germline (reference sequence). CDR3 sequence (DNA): TGTGCCAGCAGCACATCCGACAGGGTAGGGGAGACCCAGTACTTC. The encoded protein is CASSTSDRVGETQYF. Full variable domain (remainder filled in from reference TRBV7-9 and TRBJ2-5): DTGVSQNPRHKITKRGQNVTFRCDPISEHNRLYWYRQTLGQGPEFLTYFQNEAQLEKSRLLSDRFSAERPKGSFSTLEIQRTEQGDSAMYLCASSTSDRVGETQYFGPGTRLLVL.

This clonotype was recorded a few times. CDR3 sequence (DNA): TGTGCCAGCAGTTCGCCTACAGGGCTTCGTCGTTCTGGGGCCAACGTCCTGACTTTC. Its translation: CASSSPTGLRRSGANVLTF. The chain links TRBV28 to TRBJ2-6, with D possibly being TRBD1 (6 bases). CDR3 size: 19 residues. Germline assignment: CDR1 MDHEN and CDR2 SYDVKM. V was pared by 4 bases and J by 1 base, with 20 bases between. The full variable domain, with the rest looked up from reference TRBV28 and TRBJ2-6, is DVKVTQSSRYLVKRTGEKVFLECVQDMDHENMFWYRQDPGLGLRLIYFSYDVKMKEKGDIPEGYSVSREKKERFSLILESASTNQTSMYLCASSSPTGLRRSGANVLTFGAGSRLTVL.

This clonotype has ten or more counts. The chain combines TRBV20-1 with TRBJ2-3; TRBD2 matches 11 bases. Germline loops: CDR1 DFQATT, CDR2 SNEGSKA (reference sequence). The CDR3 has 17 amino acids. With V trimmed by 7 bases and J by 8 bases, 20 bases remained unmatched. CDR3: CSVSTGTSGAGMSTQYF. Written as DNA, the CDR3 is TGCAGTGTTTCCACCGGGACTAGCGGTGCCGGGATGAGTACGCAGTATTTT.

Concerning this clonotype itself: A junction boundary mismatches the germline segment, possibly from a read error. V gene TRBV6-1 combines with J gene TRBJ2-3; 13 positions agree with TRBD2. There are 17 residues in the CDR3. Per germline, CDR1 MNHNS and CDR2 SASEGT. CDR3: CASRMTGTSGKTDRQYF. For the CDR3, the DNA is TGTGCCAGCAGGATGACCGGGACTAGCGGGAAGACAGATAGGCAGTATTTT.

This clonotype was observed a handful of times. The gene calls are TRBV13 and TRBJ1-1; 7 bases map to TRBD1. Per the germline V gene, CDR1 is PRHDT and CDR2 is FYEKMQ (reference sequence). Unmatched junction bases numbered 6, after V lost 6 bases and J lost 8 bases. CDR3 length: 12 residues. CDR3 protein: CASRTDRNEAFF. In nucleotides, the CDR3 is TGTGCCAGCAGGACGGACAGGAACGAAGCTTTCTTT.

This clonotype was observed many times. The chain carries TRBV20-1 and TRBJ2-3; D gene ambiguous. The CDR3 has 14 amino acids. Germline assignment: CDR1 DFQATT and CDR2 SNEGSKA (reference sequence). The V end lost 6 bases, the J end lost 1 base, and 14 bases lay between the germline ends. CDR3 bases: TGCAGTGCCACCCTAGAGGCCCGCACAGATACGCAGTATTTT. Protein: CSATLEARTDTQYF.

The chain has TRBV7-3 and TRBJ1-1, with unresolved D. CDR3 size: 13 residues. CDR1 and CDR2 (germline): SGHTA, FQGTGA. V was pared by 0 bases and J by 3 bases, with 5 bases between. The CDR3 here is CASSLTADTEAFF. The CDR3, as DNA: TGTGCCAGCAGCTTAACGGCGGACACTGAAGCTTTCTTT.